This TCR beta chain came from a study of T cells after yellow fever vaccination. The TCR cDNA carried a universal primer site and UMIs from 5'RACE template switching. MiXCR, applied by TCRdb to the 5' RACE reads, yields one record per CDR3 protein. In the table there are roughly 150,000 distinct CDR3 sequences, 6.5% to 8.5% of which are singletons. Germline assignment: CDR1 SGHDN and CDR2 FVKESK. The length of the CDR3 is 13 residues. The V end lost 3 bases, the J end lost 6 bases, and 9 bases lay between the germline ends. This clonotype came up many times. Its antigen is undetermined. The study, taken as a whole, reports: A minor fraction of clonotypes spanned both CD4 and CD8 compartments. In post-booster samples, most primary-vaccination clones reappeared (around 95% CD4, 70% to 90% CD8). A faster peak, day 5 versus 15, was reached by the weaker secondary response.

The origin of this receptor is a man aged 25 to 40 who received the YFV17D yellow fever vaccine. This rearrangement joins TRBV14 to TRBJ1-3; D may be TRBD1 (6 bases). The sample consisted of CD4+ T cells sorted from PBMCs, taken 5 days after the yellow fever booster vaccination. DNA for the CDR3: TGTGCCAGCAGCCACAACAGGGCAAACACCATATATTTT. Protein sequence: CASSHNRANTIYF.